This TCR beta chain comes out of a study of blood T cell repertoires in COVID-19. Overall study: Some COVID-19 samples were acute and others convalescent; all came from the United States, Italy and Spain.

Deletions cut 0 bases from V and 3 bases from J, with 8 bases between. Germline assignment: CDR1 MNHEY and CDR2 SVGAGI. This CDR3 spans 14 amino acids. The protocol was immunoSEQ multiplex PCR, while the TCRdb copy is restricted to in-frame clones and leaves out a portion. Counted here are 250,000 to 350,000 clones, roughly 87% occurring once; the ten biggest clones make up roughly 2%. This clone was seen a handful of times. The sequence was collected from a man aged 18 to 30 with active or convalescent COVID-19. The specimen was peripheral blood. This rearrangement joins TRBV6-5 to TRBJ1-1, with D possibly matching TRBD1 (6 bases). CDR3 sequence reads: CASSYSRQDTEAFF. The CDR3 DNA is TGTGCCAGCAGTTACTCGCGACAGGACACTGAAGCTTTCTTT.